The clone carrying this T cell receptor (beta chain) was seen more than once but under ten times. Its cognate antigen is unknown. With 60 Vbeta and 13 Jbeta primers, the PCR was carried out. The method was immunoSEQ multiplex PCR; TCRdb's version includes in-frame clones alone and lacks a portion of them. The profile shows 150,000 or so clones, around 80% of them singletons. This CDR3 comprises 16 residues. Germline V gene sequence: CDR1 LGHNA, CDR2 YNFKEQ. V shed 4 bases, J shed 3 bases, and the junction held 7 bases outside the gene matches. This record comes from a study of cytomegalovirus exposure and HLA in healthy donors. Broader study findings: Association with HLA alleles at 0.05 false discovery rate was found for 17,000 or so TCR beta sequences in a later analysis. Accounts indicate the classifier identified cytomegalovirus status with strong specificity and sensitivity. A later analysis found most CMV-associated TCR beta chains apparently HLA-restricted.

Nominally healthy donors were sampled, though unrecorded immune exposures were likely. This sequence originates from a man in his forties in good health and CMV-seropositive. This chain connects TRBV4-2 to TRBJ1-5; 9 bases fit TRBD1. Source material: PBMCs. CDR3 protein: CASSPGQGMANQPQHF. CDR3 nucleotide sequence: TGTGCCAGCAGCCCGGGACAGGGTATGGCCAATCAGCCCCAGCATTTT.